This T cell receptor (beta chain) was retrieved from a study of naive and memory T cell subsets. Study conclusions and caveats: Activation and differentiation may alter RNA-based TCR counts. Possibly reflecting memory cells re-expressing CD45RA, a few larger clonotypes occurred in naive repertoires, especially CD8. Gini index rose across naive, CM, EM and EMRA in CD4 and CD8. Each distinct alpha or beta sequence counts as one clonotype.

About this clonotype itself: Antigen unknown.

Germline CDR1 MNHEY, CDR2 SVGEGT. The CDR3 runs 16 residues. The J segment lost 4 bases and the V segment lost 6 bases, leaving 13 bases of the junction unmatched. An equimolar mix of two oligonucleotides served as the beta constant-region primer for TRBC1 and TRBC2. TCRdb re-analysed the UMI-ligation and nested PCR reads in MiXCR, keeping a single row per CDR3 protein. In the table there are 140,000 to 150,000 distinct CDR3 sequences, about a sixth of which are singletons. The V and J genes are TRBV6-2 or TRBV6-3 and TRBJ2-5; 8 positions agree with TRBD2. Sequencing used naive CD4+ T cells from blood. This receptor was identified in a human donor in good health. The CDR3 sequence is CASRLPSGTRTETQYF. CDR3 in DNA: TGTGCCAGCAGACTACCTTCCGGGACTAGAACAGAGACCCAGTACTTC.